This note documents a single T cell receptor (beta chain) sequence. Original data processing: Reference gene primer amplification gave nucleated cell count estimates. Some clones are missing from TCRdb's copy, which holds only in-frame ones; the method was immunoSEQ multiplex PCR. V and J calls and clone size are those listed in that table; D and trimming were worked out from the DNA. The sample contains about 61,000 clones, about 90% of which appear only once. The CDR3 is made up of 14 amino acids. CDR1 and CDR2 from the germline V gene are LGHDT and YNNKEL (reference sequence). V was trimmed by 2 bases and J by 1 base, leaving 5 bases between them. This specimen comes from a study of blood T cell repertoires in COVID-19. The wider study: Spain, Italy and the United States supplied samples that represented acute and convalescent COVID-19. The analysed material was cDNA or gDNA that came from T cells, B-cell-depleted T cells, or PBMCs.

The TCR comes from an older man in a cohort sampled during active COVID-19. The chain carries TRBV3-1 (or the pseudogene TRBV3-2) and TRBJ2-2; D call uncertain. Sequencing was done on a sample of peripheral blood. This CDR3 reads CASSQRQNTGELFF. The CDR3 DNA follows: TGTGCCAGCAGCCAACGACAGAACACCGGGGAGCTGTTTTTT.